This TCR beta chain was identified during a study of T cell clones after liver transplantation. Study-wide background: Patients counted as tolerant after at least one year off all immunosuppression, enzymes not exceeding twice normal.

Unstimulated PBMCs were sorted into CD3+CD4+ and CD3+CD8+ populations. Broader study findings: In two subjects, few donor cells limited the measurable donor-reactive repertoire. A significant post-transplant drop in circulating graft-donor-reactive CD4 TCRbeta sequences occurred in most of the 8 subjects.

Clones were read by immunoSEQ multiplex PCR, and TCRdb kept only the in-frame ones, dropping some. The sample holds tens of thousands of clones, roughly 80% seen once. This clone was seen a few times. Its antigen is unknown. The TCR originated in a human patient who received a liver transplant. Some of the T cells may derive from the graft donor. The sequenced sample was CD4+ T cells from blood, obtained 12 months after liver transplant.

This CDR3 reads CASSYGFRGSDTQYF. CDR3 sequence (DNA): TGTGCCAGCAGTTACGGATTTAGGGGGTCAGATACGCAGTATTTT. The genes are TRBV6-5 and TRBJ2-3, with D perhaps TRBD1 (6 bases). CDR3 size: 15 residues. V was pared by 2 bases and J by 4 bases, with 13 bases between. Germline CDR1 MNHEY, CDR2 SVGAGI.